The rows below give T cell receptor beta chains drawn from one sample of a study of long-term antiretroviral therapy in people with HIV. The assay was immunoSEQ multiplex PCR, and TCRdb's table has in-frame clones only and misses some. In the table there are 20,000 to 25,000 clones, 85% of which are singletons. The specimen was unsorted PBMCs, collected 1.6 years after starting antiretroviral therapy. These TCRs come from a man aged 40-49 years with HIV. CDR3s include the opening cysteine and the closing phenylalanine or tryptophan. A D gene is named only where the DNA matches it firmly. Clone size is given for some rows only: seen once, a few or many times, or a class if the clone is expanded.

>-|TRBV6-1|TRBD1|14|TRBJ2-1
TGTGCCAGCCTAAGGGACAGGGTCTACAATGAGCAGTTCTTC
CASLRDRVYNEQFF
>few|TRBV11-2|TRBD1|17|TRBJ1-2
TGTGCCAGCAGCTTAGACGAACCGGGACAGGAGGACCGGGGCTACACCTTC
CASSLDEPGQEDRGYTF
>-|TRBV14|-|16|TRBJ2-1
TGTGCCAGCAGCCATAACAGGTGGAGCTCCTACAATGAGCAGTTCTTC
CASSHNRWSSYNEQFF
>-|TRBV19|-|15|TRBJ2-3
TGTGCCAGTAGGGGAGGTCCACCTTCTACAGATACGCAGTATTTT
CASRGGPPSTDTQYF
>-|TRBV11-3|-|13|TRBJ2-1
TGTGCCAGCAGCTTAGATTACAACAATGAGCAGTTCTTC
CASSLDYNNEQFF
>-|TRBV7-2|TRBD1|14|TRBJ1-5
TGTGCCAGCAGCCGTGACAGGGACAATCAGCCCCAGCATTTT
CASSRDRDNQPQHF
>-|TRBV6-1|-|16|TRBJ1-6
TGTGCCAGCAGTGAAGTCTCCGGACCTTGGGCTTCACCCCTCCACTTT
CASSEVSGPWASPLHF
>once|TRBV5-8|-|15|TRBJ1-2
TGTGCCAGCAGCTTGGGGCCCGGAGCTAACTATGGCTACACCTTC
CASSLGPGANYGYTF
>-|TRBV6-5|-|15|TRBJ2-1
TGTGCCAGCAGTTACGAGACGGGACTTTACAATGAGCAGTTCTTC
CASSYETGLYNEQFF
>-|TRBV6-5|-|13|TRBJ1-1
TGTGCCAGCAGTTACTCGTTGAACACTGAAGCTTTCTTT
CASSYSLNTEAFF
>few|TRBV14|-|16|TRBJ2-3
TGTGCCAGCAGCCAAGATTGGGGACGGAGCACAGATACGCAGTATTTT
CASSQDWGRSTDTQYF
>-|TRBV6-1|TRBD1|17|TRBJ2-1
TGTGCCAGCAGTGCAGGACAGGGTTATTTTTTGGGCCATGAGCAGTTCTTC
CASSAGQGYFLGHEQFF
>-|TRBV7-9|-|12|TRBJ1-1
TGTGCCAGCAGTTCTCTTAAGCCAGAAGCTTTCTTT
CASSSLKPEAFF
>few|TRBV20-1|-|10|TRBJ1-2
TGCAGTGTTTTAGGAAATGGCTACACCTTC
CSVLGNGYTF
>-|TRBV27|-|13|TRBJ1-1
TGTGCCAGCAGTTTAATAGGGAACACTGAAGCTTTCTTT
CASSLIGNTEAFF
>-|TRBV10-3|TRBD2|14|TRBJ2-7
TGTGCCATCAAGTCCGGGACTAGCGGGTACGAGCAGTACTTC
CAIKSGTSGYEQYF
>-|TRBV5-1|-|13|TRBJ1-2
TGCGCCAGCGCCCCCGGGGCTGAGGGTGGCTACACCTTC
CASAPGAEGGYTF
>-|TRBV7-9|-|11|TRBJ2-2
TGTGCCAGCAGCTTTAACGGGGAGCTGTTTTTT
CASSFNGELFF
>-|TRBV15|-|13|TRBJ1-1
TGTGCCACCAGCCGAACAGTGAGCTCTGAAGCTTTCTTT
CATSRTVSSEAFF
>-|TRBV5-1|TRBD1|16|TRBJ2-3
TGCGCCAGCAGCCCCCCCACAGGGGCGGACACAGATACGCAGTATTTT
CASSPPTGADTDTQYF
>-|TRBV6-5|-|12|TRBJ2-5
TGTGCCAGCAGTCCCAAGGGGGAGACCCAGTACTTC
CASSPKGETQYF
>-|TRBV10-2|-|15|TRBJ2-1
TGCGCCAGCAGTGATACAGACAACTCCTACAATGAGCAGTTCTTC
CASSDTDNSYNEQFF